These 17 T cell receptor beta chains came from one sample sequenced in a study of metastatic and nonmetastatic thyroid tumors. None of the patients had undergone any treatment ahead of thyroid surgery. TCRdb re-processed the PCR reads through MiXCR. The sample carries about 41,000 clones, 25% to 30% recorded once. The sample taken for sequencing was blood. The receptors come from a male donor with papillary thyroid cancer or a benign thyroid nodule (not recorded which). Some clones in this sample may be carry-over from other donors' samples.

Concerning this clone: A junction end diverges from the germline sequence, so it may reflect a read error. The CDR3 DNA follows: TGTGCCGTTACCGATGGCACCGGGGATCTGTTTTTT. Translation: CAVTDGTGDLFF. The gene calls are TRBV10-3 and TRBJ2-2; tentatively, D is TRBD2 (5 bases). Germline assignment: CDR1 ENHRY and CDR2 SYGVKD. This CDR3 is 12 amino acids long.

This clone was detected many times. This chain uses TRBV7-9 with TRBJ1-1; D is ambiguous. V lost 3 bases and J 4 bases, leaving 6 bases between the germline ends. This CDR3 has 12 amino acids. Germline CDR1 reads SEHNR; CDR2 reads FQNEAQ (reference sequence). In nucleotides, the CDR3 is TGTGCCAGCAGCTTGGTGTTCACTGAAGCTTTCTTT. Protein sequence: CASSLVFTEAFF.

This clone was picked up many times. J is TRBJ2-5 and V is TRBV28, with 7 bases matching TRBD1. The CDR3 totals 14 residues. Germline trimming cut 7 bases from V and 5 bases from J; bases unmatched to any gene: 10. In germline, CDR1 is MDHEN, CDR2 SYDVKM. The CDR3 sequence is CASIESGGRETQYF. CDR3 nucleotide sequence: TGTGCCAGCATCGAATCAGGGGGTCGGGAGACCCAGTACTTC.

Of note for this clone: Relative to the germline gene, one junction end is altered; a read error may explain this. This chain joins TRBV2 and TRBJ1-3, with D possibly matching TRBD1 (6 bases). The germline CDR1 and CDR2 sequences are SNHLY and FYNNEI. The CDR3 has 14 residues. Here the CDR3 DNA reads TGTCCCAGCGTTGGGGGGCGGCGGGGAAACACCATATATTTT. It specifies CPSVGGRRGNTIYF.

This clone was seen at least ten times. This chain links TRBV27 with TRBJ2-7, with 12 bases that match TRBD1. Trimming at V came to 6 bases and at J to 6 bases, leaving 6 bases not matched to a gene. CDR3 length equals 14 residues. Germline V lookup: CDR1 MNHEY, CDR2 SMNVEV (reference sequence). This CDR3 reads CASRKGQGASEQYF. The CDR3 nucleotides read TGTGCCAGCAGAAAGGGACAGGGGGCCTCCGAGCAGTACTTC.

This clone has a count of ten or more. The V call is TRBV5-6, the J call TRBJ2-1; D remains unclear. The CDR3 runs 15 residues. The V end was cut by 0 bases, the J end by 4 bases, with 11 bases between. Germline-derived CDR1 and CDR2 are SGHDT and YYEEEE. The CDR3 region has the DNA TGTGCCAGCAGCTTGGGTTTGGCCCCTTACAATGAGCAGTTCTTC. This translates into CASSLGLAPYNEQFF.

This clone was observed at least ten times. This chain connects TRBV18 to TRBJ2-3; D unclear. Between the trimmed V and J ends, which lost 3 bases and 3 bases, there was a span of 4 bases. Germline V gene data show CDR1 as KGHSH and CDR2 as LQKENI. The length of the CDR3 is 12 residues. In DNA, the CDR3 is TGTGCCAGCTCACCTAGTACAGATACGCAGTATTTT. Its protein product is CASSPSTDTQYF.

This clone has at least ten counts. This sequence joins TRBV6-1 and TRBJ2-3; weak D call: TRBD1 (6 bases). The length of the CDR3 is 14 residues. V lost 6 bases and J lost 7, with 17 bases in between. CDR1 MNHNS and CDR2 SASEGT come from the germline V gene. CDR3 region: CASRTGYLRNTQYF. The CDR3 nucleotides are TGTGCCAGCAGGACAGGTTACCTCCGGAATACGCAGTATTTT.

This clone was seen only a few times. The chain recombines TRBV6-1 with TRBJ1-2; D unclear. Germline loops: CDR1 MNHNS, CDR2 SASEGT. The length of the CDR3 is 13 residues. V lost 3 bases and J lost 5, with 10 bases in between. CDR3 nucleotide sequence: TGTGCCAGCAGTGACCAAAAAGTTTATGGCTACACCTTC. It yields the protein CASSDQKVYGYTF.

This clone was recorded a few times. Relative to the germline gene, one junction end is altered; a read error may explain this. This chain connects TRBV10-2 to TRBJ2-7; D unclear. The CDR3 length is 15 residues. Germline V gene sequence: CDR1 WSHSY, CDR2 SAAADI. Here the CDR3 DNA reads TGCGCCAGCATTGAGTACGTTTCAAGCTCCTACGAGCAGTACTTC. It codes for CASIEYVSSSYEQYF.

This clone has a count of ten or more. The DNA of the CDR3 is TGTGCCAGCAGCTCGCCCGGGGAGAATTCACCCCTCCACTTT. It is translated as CASSSPGENSPLHF. This chain joins TRBV3-1 and TRBJ1-6; no definite D call. The CDR3 is 14 residues long. Between the trimmed V and J ends, which lost 5 bases and 7 bases, there was a span of 12 bases. Looked up from germline, CDR1 is LGHDT and CDR2 is YNNKEL (reference sequence).

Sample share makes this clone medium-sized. CDR3 sequence reads: CASSARDSGSNEQFF. Written as DNA, the CDR3 is TGTGCCAGCAGTGCCCGGGACAGCGGAAGCAATGAGCAGTTCTTC. The J gene is TRBJ2-1, the V gene TRBV6-1, with 7 bases matching TRBD1. The CDR3 sequence is 15 residues long. V shed 4 bases and J 6 bases; nucleotides not matched to a gene: 9. Germline values: CDR1 MNHNS, CDR2 SASEGT.

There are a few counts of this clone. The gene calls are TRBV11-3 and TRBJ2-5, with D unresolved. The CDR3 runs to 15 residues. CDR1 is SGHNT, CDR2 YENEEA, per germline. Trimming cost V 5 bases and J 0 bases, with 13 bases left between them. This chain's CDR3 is CASSLSAPYQETQYF. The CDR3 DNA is TGTGCCAGCAGCCTCAGTGCCCCTTACCAAGAGACCCAGTACTTC.

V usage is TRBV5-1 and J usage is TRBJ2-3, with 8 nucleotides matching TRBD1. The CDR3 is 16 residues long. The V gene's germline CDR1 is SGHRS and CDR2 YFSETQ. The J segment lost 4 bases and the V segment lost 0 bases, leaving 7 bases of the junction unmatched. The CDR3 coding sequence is TGCGCCAGCAGCTTGGATCAGGGGGCGCGGGCAGATACGCAGTATTTT. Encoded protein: CASSLDQGARADTQYF.

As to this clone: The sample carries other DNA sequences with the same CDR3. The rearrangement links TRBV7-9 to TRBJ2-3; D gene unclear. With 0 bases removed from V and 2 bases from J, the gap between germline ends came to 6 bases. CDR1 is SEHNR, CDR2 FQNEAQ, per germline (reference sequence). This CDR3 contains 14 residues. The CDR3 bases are TGTGCCAGCAGCTTAGCCAGCTCCACAGATACGCAGTATTTT. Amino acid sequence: CASSLASSTDTQYF.

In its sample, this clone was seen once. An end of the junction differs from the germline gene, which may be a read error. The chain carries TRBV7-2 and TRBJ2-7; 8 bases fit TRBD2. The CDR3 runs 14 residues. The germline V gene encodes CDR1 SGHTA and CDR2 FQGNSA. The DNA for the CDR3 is TGTGCCAGCAGCTTTGAAGCGGGAGTGTACGATCAGTACTTC. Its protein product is CASSFEAGVYDQYF.

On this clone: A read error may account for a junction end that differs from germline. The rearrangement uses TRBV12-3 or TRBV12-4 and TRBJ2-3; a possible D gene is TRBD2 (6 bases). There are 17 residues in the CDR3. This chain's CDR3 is CASSFTGQGTSTDRQYF. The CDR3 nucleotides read TGTGCCAGCAGTTTTACGGGTCAGGGTACTAGCACAGATAGGCAGTATTTT.